This entry is about one TCR beta chain. This clone was seen only once. This receptor's antigen is unknown. The input lacks base qualities; no much larger clone sits a single base away. The time point label of this sample denotes: newly diagnosed, previously untreated cHL patient sample. A Miltenyi CD4+ T cell isolation kit was used for magnetic negative selection to purify CD4+ T cells from thawed PBMCs. To serve as a comparison group for the relapsed/refractory trial patients, PBMCs were sequenced from patients with newly diagnosed, previously untreated classical Hodgkin lymphoma. Peripheral blood was collected in 8 mL Vacutainer Cell Preparation Tubes, from which PBMCs were isolated by centrifugation and then cryopreserved. Purified CD4+ and CD8+ fractions were prepared only for cases with an additional available PBMC sample. Magnetically labelled cells were removed on LS columns in a quadroMACS separator, and the flow-through was retained as the purified fraction.

This entry belongs to a study of PD-1 blockade in classical Hodgkin lymphoma (dated by TCRdb to the early 2020s). With respect to the entire study: A peripheral blood immune signature of response to PD-1 blockade in classical Hodgkin lymphoma was defined using TCR beta sequencing and CyTOF.

CDR1 is given as SGDLS and CDR2 as YYNGEE, both from the germline V gene. The CDR3 covers 15 residues, taking in both the cysteine and the phenylalanine. CDR3 DNA only is kept here, 45 bases in frame from base 1. The V end gives up 3 bases and the J end 7 bases, leaving 9 bases in the junction not matched to a gene. The study at large found these results: Baseline TCR diversity was reported as lower in newly diagnosed patients than in healthy donors, and lower still in relapsed/refractory patients. The study covered only a single clinical trial cohort, and the causes of the repertoire differences, possibly disease activity or prior therapy, were still not defined.

The Qiagen DNeasy kit was used to extract genomic DNA both from unsorted PBMCs and from the negatively selected CD4+ and CD8+ fractions. Amplification of TCR beta CDR3 regions was done by immunoSEQ multiplex PCR with primers that anneal to V and J segments. A synthetic immune receptor repertoire was used to minimize amplification bias, and any residual bias was removed computationally once sequencing was done. The paper's processing steps were these. Repertoire diversity was quantified as the Shannon entropy index using custom Python scripts. Unsorted, CD4+ and CD8+ repertoires were analyzed separately, except for combined analyses in which CD4+ and CD8+ sequences were merged in silico. Held by TCRdb, this immuneACCESS table contains in-frame sequences only and omits some clones. Under half of the omission traces to an unresolved V gene where checked; the cause of the rest is unknown. From that table come the V and J calls and clone size; the DNA was used to work out D and trimming. The sample yields 20,000 to 25,000 clones; 80% to 90% were counted once. Jointly, the top ten make up roughly 0.27% of the sample.

Specimen: CD4+ T cells from blood. Recombination joined TRBV9 with TRBJ2-1, with 8 central nucleotides matching TRBD1. This clonotype was obtained from a human donor with classical Hodgkin lymphoma. The CDR3 in this case is CASSGLAGQGNEQFF. The DNA sequence is TGTGCCAGCAGCGGCCTAGCTGGACAGGGAAATGAGCAGTTCTTC.